This T cell receptor (beta chain) was observed in a study of T-cell memory formation after mild COVID-19. Study context: TCR clusters showed largely donor specificity.

TCRdb processed the 5' RACE reads anew with MiXCR; each CDR3 protein has one entry. Here the sample spans about 620,000 distinct CDR3 sequences, roughly 18% being singletons. The ends were cut back, 2 bases at V and 6 bases at J, with 17 bases in the middle. Germline lookup yields CDR1 MNHNS and CDR2 SASEGT. The CDR3 covers 15 residues. V gene TRBV6-1 combines with J gene TRBJ2-7, with D maybe TRBD1 (6 bases). Specimen: PBMCs or a T cell subset sorted from them (not recorded which). The TCR sequence derives from an adult woman who had mild COVID-19 (a few samples of this study predate the infection). Cell type and time point are not known. The CDR3 protein is CASSEWVVGRGEQYF. Here the CDR3 DNA reads TGTGCCAGCAGTGAATGGGTAGTGGGCAGGGGCGAGCAGTACTTC.